These 18 T cell receptor beta chains share one sample of origin, sequenced in a study of OX40 agonist ivuxolimab in advanced cancers. Sequenced by immunoSEQ multiplex PCR; TCRdb stores in-frame clones only, minus some. The table shows tens of thousands of clones, with 90% to 95% occurring only once. Material: CD4+ or CD8+ T cells sorted from blood, obtained in a trial of the OX40 agonist ivuxolimab. The receptors were gathered from an adult with an advanced solid tumor such as melanoma, head and neck, liver or kidney cancer.

This clone was seen more than once but under ten times. The rearrangement joins TRBV10-2 to TRBJ1-2; unclear D gene. This CDR3 is built from 10 residues. The germline CDR1 and CDR2 sequences are WSHSY and SAAADI. V was pared by 8 bases and J by 7 bases, with 8 bases between. The CDR3 sequence: CASQVVGYTF. The CDR3 DNA is TGCGCCAGCCAAGTTGTTGGCTACACCTTC.

The chain links TRBV27 to TRBJ2-5, with a possible D match to TRBD2 (6 bases). This CDR3 comprises 15 residues. The V gene's germline CDR1 is MNHEY and CDR2 SMNVEV (reference sequence). Trimming cost V 5 bases and J 2 bases, with 15 bases left between them. The CDR3 DNA is TGTGCCAGCAGTCCCGGGGGATACCTTCAAGAGACCCAGTACTTC. Translating it yields CASSPGGYLQETQYF.

The chain links TRBV7-2 to TRBJ2-7; D is unresolved. Trimming shortened V by 1 base and J by 0 bases, and 13 bases separated the two germline ends. CDR1 and CDR2 from the germline V gene are SGHTA and FQGNSA. This CDR3 has 16 residues. CDR3 coding DNA: TGTGCCAGCAGCTTAGAAGGGCTGGGCGGCTCCTACGAGCAGTACTTC. This encodes CASSLEGLGGSYEQYF. The whole variable domain, remainder taken from reference TRBV7-2 and TRBJ2-7, is GAGVSQSPSNKVTEKGKDVELRCDPISGHTALYWYRQSLGQGLEFLIYFQGNSAPDKSGLPSDRFSAERTGGSVSTLTIQRTQQEDSAVYLCASSLEGLGGSYEQYFGPGTRLTVT.

V gene TRBV7-2 combines with J gene TRBJ2-7; D is uncertain. V lost 5 bases and J 0 bases, leaving 8 bases between the germline ends. The CDR3 extends over 13 amino acids. Germline CDR1 SGHTA, CDR2 FQGNSA. Here the CDR3 reads CASSASPSYEQYF. The CDR3 DNA is TGTGCCAGCAGCGCTTCGCCCTCCTACGAGCAGTACTTC.

This clone was detected once. The chain couples TRBV4-3 to TRBJ1-2; TRBD1 aligns across 8 bases. The CDR3 covers 17 residues. The germline V gene has CDR1 LGHNA and CDR2 YSLEER. V lost 0 bases, J lost 3 bases, and 9 bases stayed unmatched. CDR3 bases: TGCGCCAGCAGCCAAGACCGGACAGGGCGCAGGGACTATGGCTACACCTTC. Its translation is CASSQDRTGRRDYGYTF.

V and J are TRBV9 and TRBJ2-2; D remains unclear. Trimming pared 1 base from V and 3 bases from J, leaving 13 bases between. The CDR3 length is 16 residues. Germline V gene data show CDR1 as SGDLS and CDR2 as YYNGEE. The CDR3 sequence is CASSVWGSLDTGELFF. DNA of the CDR3: TGTGCCAGCAGCGTATGGGGTAGCTTGGACACCGGGGAGCTGTTTTTT. The full variable domain, its missing parts supplied by reference TRBV9 and TRBJ2-2, is DSGVTQTPKHLITATGQRVTLRCSPRSGDLSVYWYQQSLDQGLQFLIQYYNGEERAKGNILERFSAQQFPDLHSELNLSSLELGDSALYFCASSVWGSLDTGELFFGEGSRLTVL.

The rearrangement joins TRBV10-3 to TRBJ1-5; D call uncertain. Germline V gene sequence: CDR1 ENHRY, CDR2 SYGVKD. The CDR3 contains 20 residues. Trimming removed 0 bases at V and 0 bases at J, with 21 bases between. The CDR3 sequence: CAISESYLVRSTDSNQPQHF. Here the CDR3 DNA reads TGTGCCATCAGTGAGTCATACCTTGTTAGATCCACCGATAGCAATCAGCCCCAGCATTTT.

This rearrangement joins TRBV23-1 to TRBJ1-2; 10 positions agree with TRBD1. TRBV23-1 is an open reading frame whose function is uncertain. The trim removed 3 bases at V and 3 bases at J, leaving 4 bases unmatched. This CDR3 region has 15 residues. CDR3 region: CASSHQDRGDYGYTF. CDR3 in DNA: TGCGCCAGCAGTCACCAGGACAGGGGGGACTATGGCTACACCTTC.

The chain employs TRBV4-1 and TRBJ2-7; either TRBD1 or TRBD2 may supply D (5 bases each). Trimming stripped 4 bases from V and 3 bases from J, with 13 bases between. From germline, CDR1 is MGHRA and CDR2 YSYEKL. The CDR3 loop spans 14 amino acids. The CDR3 here is CASSPGRWDYEQYF. Written as DNA, the CDR3 is TGCGCCAGCAGCCCGGGACGGTGGGACTACGAGCAGTACTTC.

This sequence joins TRBV7-3 and TRBJ2-1, with TRBD2 matching over 10 bases. Germline CDR1 and CDR2: SGHTA and FQGTGA. Unmatched junction bases numbered 4, after V lost 1 base and J lost 4 bases. CDR3 size: 16 residues. The chain's CDR3 is CASSLIGTSEYNEQFF. The CDR3 region has the DNA TGTGCCAGCAGCTTAATTGGGACTAGCGAATACAATGAGCAGTTCTTC.

V and J are TRBV7-6 and TRBJ1-1, with a possible D match to TRBD1 (6 bases). Germline V CDR1 and CDR2: SGHVS, FNYEAQ. V was trimmed by 2 bases and J by 2 bases, leaving 12 bases between them. The CDR3 covers 15 residues. The CDR3 sequence is CASSLSGGFNTEAFF. CDR3 DNA: TGTGCCAGCAGCTTATCGGGGGGCTTTAACACTGAAGCTTTCTTT.

The chain combines TRBV7-9 with TRBJ2-7, with 7 positions matching TRBD2. The CDR3 loop spans 17 amino acids. Germline values: CDR1 SEHNR, CDR2 FQNEAQ (reference sequence). With V trimmed by 5 bases and J by 3 bases, 16 bases remained unmatched. CDR3 loop: CASSLEEGQLASYEQYF. The CDR3 DNA follows: TGTGCCAGCAGCCTAGAGGAAGGCCAACTAGCGAGCTACGAGCAGTACTTC.

CDR3 DNA: TGTGCCAGCAGCCCGGGAGGAAACACCATATATTTT. It specifies CASSPGGNTIYF. This chain connects TRBV7-9 to TRBJ1-3; D is undetermined. Trimming pared 5 bases from V and 4 bases from J, leaving 6 bases between. The CDR3 contains 12 residues. CDR1 is SEHNR, CDR2 FQNEAQ, per germline (reference sequence).

A few counts support this clone. The chain has TRBV2 and TRBJ2-2; D not resolved. There are 11 residues in the CDR3. With 7 bases removed from V and 7 bases from J, the gap between germline ends came to 7 bases. The germline CDR1 and CDR2 sequences are SNHLY and FYNNEI. In DNA, the CDR3 is TGTGCCAGCAAGGGAAGCGGGGAGCTGTTTTTT. Its translation is CASKGSGELFF.

This rearrangement joins TRBV6-5 to TRBJ1-2; the D gene is possibly TRBD1 (5 bases). The CDR3 runs 13 residues. In germline, CDR1 is MNHEY, CDR2 SVGAGI. With 0 bases removed from V and 8 bases from J, the gap between germline ends came to 10 bases. The CDR3 DNA is TGTGCCAGCAGTTACTCGTGGGGGGACGGCTACACCTTC. This translates into CASSYSWGDGYTF.

The genes are TRBV2 and TRBJ1-3; D is possibly TRBD1 (6 bases). CDR3 size: 16 residues. Trimming removed 2 bases at V and 0 bases at J, with 11 bases between. Looked up from germline, CDR1 is SNHLY and CDR2 is FYNNEI. DNA of the CDR3: TGTGCCAGCAGTGAATTTCGAGGGGGCTCTGGAAACACCATATATTTT. As protein: CASSEFRGGSGNTIYF.

The chain links TRBV7-2 to TRBJ1-1; D perhaps matches TRBD1 (5 bases). Trimming took 5 bases from V and 1 from J, leaving 11 bases between them. The CDR3 contains 14 residues. The germline V gene has CDR1 SGHTA and CDR2 FQGNSA. The CDR3 region is CASSARGENTEAFF. The CDR3 DNA reads as TGTGCCAGCAGCGCACGGGGGGAGAACACTGAAGCTTTCTTT.

This clone has a handful of counts. Other DNA sequences in this specimen translate into the identical CDR3. The chain has TRBV27 and TRBJ1-1; no definite D call. In germline, CDR1 is MNHEY, CDR2 SMNVEV (reference sequence). V lost 4 bases and J lost 4, with 4 bases in between. The length of the CDR3 is 11 residues. The CDR3 bases are TGTGCCAGCAGTTCCGGCACTGAAGCTTTCTTT. It encodes CASSSGTEAFF.